These 9 T cell receptor beta chains were all obtained from the same sample, sequenced in a study of cytomegalovirus exposure and HLA in healthy donors. PCR primers comprised 60 Vbeta and 13 Jbeta primers. Some clones are missing from TCRdb's copy, which holds only in-frame ones; the method was immunoSEQ multiplex PCR. The table includes roughly 180,000 clones, 70% to 85% detected once. The sample consisted of PBMCs. The receptors shown here come from a man aged 18 to 35 in good health and CMV-seronegative.

The V call is TRBV25-1, the J call TRBJ1-2; no clear D gene. Trimming left V 2 bases short and J 4 bases short, with 11 bases between. The CDR3 totals 14 residues. Germline-derived CDR1 and CDR2 are MGHDK and SYGVNS. CDR3: CASSEKRRSYGYTF. As DNA, the CDR3 is TGTGCCAGCAGTGAAAAACGCCGGAGCTATGGCTACACCTTC.

The chain recombines TRBV27 with TRBJ2-1, with 8 bases lining up with TRBD2. V lost 4 bases and J lost 8; bases outside the gene matches: 1. The germline V gene encodes CDR1 MNHEY and CDR2 SMNVEV (reference sequence). The CDR3 totals 12 residues. DNA for the CDR3: TGTGCCAGCAGTTGGCGGGGGGATGAGCAGTTCTTC. This translates into CASSWRGDEQFF.

The rearrangement links TRBV19 to TRBJ2-6; TRBD1 might be the D (6 bases). Looked up from germline, CDR1 is LNHDA and CDR2 is SQIVND (reference sequence). Trimming removed 4 bases from V and 4 bases from J, with 8 bases in between. The CDR3 runs 14 residues. The CDR3 protein is CASSNRAGANVLTF. The CDR3 DNA is TGTGCCAGTAGTAACAGGGCCGGGGCCAACGTCCTGACTTTC.

The chain recombines TRBV27 with TRBJ1-2; TRBD1 might be the D (5 bases). The CDR3 extends over 16 amino acids. V was clipped by 7 bases and J by 0 bases, with 18 bases between them. The germline CDR1 and CDR2 sequences are MNHEY and SMNVEV (reference sequence). In DNA form, the CDR3 reads TGTGCCAGCACACAAGCCAGACAGCCTGCTAACTATGGCTACACCTTC. Residues: CASTQARQPANYGYTF.

Comment on this clone: This CDR3 is also generated by other DNA sequences in the sample. This chain connects TRBV7-9 to TRBJ1-1; D might be TRBD1 (6 bases). CDR1 is SEHNR and CDR2 is FQNEAQ in the germline V gene (reference sequence). V dropped 5 bases and J dropped 1 base, with 11 bases sitting between them. The CDR3 totals 14 residues. CDR3 sequence reads: CASSLGQSNTEAFF. The CDR3 DNA is TGTGCCAGCAGCCTCGGACAGTCGAACACTGAAGCTTTCTTT.

Worth noting for this clone: Distinct nucleotide sequences in the sample also encode this CDR3. The chain carries TRBV30 and TRBJ2-3; 8 nucleotides align to TRBD2. V lost 0 bases to trimming and J lost 4 bases; unmatched junction nucleotides: 6. This CDR3 has 15 residues. Per the germline V gene, CDR1 is GTSNPN and CDR2 is SVGIG (reference sequence). The CDR3 sequence: CAWSVGSGGADTQYF. Here the CDR3 DNA reads TGTGCCTGGAGTGTCGGGTCGGGGGGGGCAGATACGCAGTATTTT.

The rearrangement links TRBV14 to TRBJ2-4, with 7 bases fitting TRBD1. The CDR3 is made up of 15 amino acids. The germline V gene has CDR1 SGHDN and CDR2 FVKESK. V dropped 5 bases and J dropped 0; count of bases not matched to a gene: 4. The CDR3 DNA follows: TGTGCCAGCAGCAGGGACAGTCTAGCCAAAAACATTCAGTACTTC. This encodes CASSRDSLAKNIQYF.

V is TRBV2 and J is TRBJ2-7, with 7 bases identical to TRBD2. The CDR3 loop spans 15 amino acids. V was pared by 10 bases and J by 4 bases, with 16 bases of the junction left unmatched. The germline V gene encodes CDR1 SNHLY and CDR2 FYNNEI. CDR3 DNA sequence: TGTGCCACCCAAAACGTACCGGGGGGACCTTACGAGCAGTACTTC. The encoded protein is CATQNVPGGPYEQYF.

The chain carries TRBV10-3 and TRBJ1-2; no clear D. The germline V gene has CDR1 ENHRY and CDR2 SYGVKD. The V and J ends lost 8 bases and 4 bases respectively, with 5 bases between them. The CDR3 totals 10 residues. The CDR3 bases are TGTGCCATCGGTAGCTATGGCTACACCTTC. This codes for CAIGSYGYTF.